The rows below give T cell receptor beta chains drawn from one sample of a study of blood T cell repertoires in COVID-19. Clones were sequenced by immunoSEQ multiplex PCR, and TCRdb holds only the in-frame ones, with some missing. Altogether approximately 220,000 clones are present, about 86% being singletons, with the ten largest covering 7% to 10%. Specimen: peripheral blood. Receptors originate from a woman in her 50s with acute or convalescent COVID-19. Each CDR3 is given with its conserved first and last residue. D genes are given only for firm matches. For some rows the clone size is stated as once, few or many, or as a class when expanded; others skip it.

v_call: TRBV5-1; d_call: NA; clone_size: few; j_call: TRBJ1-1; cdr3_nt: TGCGCCAGCAGCTTGGTGGCGGGGGGCTCGAACACTGAAGCTTTCTTT; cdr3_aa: CASSLVAGGSNTEAFF
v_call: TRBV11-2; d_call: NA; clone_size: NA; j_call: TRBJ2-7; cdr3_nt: TGTGCCAGCAGCTTCTCCGCGGCTGAGCAGTACTTC; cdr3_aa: CASSFSAAEQYF
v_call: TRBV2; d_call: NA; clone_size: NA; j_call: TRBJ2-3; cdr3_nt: TGTGCCAGCATTCCGCAGGGGTTGGGCACAGATACGCAGTATTTT; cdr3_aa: CASIPQGLGTDTQYF
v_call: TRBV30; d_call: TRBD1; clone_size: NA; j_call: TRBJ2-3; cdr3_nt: TGTGCCTGGACCTTGGGACAGCTATCCACAGATACGCAGTATTTT; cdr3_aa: CAWTLGQLSTDTQYF
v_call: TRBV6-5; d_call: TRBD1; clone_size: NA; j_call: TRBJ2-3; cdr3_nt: TGTGCCAGCAGTTATAATAGGGACAGGAGCACAGATACGCAGTATTTT; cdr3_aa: CASSYNRDRSTDTQYF
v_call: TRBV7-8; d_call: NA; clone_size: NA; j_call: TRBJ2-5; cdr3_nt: TGTGCCAGCAGCCCCTGGGGCAGGGAGACCCAGTACTTC; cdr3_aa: CASSPWGRETQYF
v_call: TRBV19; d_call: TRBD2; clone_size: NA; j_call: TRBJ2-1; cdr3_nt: TGTGCCAGTAGTATAAGGGGGTGGGCTAGCGGGAGCCCTGGCAATGAGCAGTTCTTC; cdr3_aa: CASSIRGWASGSPGNEQFF
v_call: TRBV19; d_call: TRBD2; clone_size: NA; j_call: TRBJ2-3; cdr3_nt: TGTGCCAGTAGTATTGAGGAGGGAGGGCCAGATACGCAGTATTTT; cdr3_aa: CASSIEEGGPDTQYF
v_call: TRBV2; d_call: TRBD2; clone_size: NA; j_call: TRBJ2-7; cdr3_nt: TGTGCCAGCAATATAGCGGGTTTCTACGAGCAGTACTTC; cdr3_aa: CASNIAGFYEQYF
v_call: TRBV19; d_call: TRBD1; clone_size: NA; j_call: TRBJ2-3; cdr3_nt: TGTGCCAGTAGTTCCCTCTCCAAGACAGGGGTAGAGTCTACAGATACGCAGTATTTT; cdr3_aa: CASSSLSKTGVESTDTQYF
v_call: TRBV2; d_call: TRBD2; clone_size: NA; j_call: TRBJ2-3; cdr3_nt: TGTGCCAGCAGTGGACTAGCGGCCACAGATACGCAGTATTTT; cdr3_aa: CASSGLAATDTQYF
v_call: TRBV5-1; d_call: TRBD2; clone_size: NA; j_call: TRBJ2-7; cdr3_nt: TGCGCCAGCACCCGCAGCGGGAACGAGCAGTACTTC; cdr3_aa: CASTRSGNEQYF
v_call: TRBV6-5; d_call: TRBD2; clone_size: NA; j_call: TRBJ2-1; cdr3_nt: TGTGCCAGCCTTAGCCGGGAGGGCCTAGACAATGAGCAGTTCTTC; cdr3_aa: CASLSREGLDNEQFF
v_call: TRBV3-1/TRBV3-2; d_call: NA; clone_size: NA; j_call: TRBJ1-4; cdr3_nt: TGTGCCAGCAGCCCAAGGGGCACCCATGCAACTAATGAAAAACTGTTTTTT; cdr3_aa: CASSPRGTHATNEKLFF
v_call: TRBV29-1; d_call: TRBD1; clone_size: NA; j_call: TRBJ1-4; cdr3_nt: TGCAGCGTTAGCGCCGGGACAGGGGATGAAAAACTGTTTTTT; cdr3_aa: CSVSAGTGDEKLFF
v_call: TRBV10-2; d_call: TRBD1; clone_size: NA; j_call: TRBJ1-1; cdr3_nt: TGCGCCTCAACCATGTTGGACAGGGAAGCTTTCTTT; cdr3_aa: CASTMLDREAFF
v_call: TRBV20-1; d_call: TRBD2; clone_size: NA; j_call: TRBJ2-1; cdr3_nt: TGCAGTGCTAGTGGGCCTAGCGGGCGCCAGCAGTTCTTC; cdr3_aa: CSASGPSGRQQFF
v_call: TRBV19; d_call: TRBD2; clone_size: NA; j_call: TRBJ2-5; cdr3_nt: TGTGCCAGTAGTTTCGCGGGAGAAGAGACCCAGTACTTC; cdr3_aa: CASSFAGEETQYF
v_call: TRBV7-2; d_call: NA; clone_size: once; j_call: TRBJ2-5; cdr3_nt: TGTGCCAGCAGCCTAACCCAAGAGACCCAGTACTTC; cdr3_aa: CASSLTQETQYF
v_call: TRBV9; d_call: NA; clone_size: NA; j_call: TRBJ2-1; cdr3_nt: TGTGCCAGCAGCGCCAACCCGAGCTCCTACAATGAGCAGTTCTTC; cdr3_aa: CASSANPSSYNEQFF
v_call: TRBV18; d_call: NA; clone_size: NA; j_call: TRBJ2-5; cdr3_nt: TGTGCCAGCTCACCTAACCTTAGAGAGACCCAGTACTTC; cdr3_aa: CASSPNLRETQYF
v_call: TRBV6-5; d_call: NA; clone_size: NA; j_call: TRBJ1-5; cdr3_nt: TGTGCCAGCAGTTACTCTGTTCCAGGGGCTAGTCAGCCCCAGCATTTT; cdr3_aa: CASSYSVPGASQPQHF
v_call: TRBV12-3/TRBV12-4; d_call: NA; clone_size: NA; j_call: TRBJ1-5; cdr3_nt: TGTGCCAGCAGTTTTAAATCCGATCAGCCCCAGCATTTT; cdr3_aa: CASSFKSDQPQHF
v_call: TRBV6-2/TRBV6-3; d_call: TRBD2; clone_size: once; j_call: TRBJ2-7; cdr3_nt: TGTGCCAGCAGTTACGGACTAGCGGGGGGCTACGAGCAGTACTTC; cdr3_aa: CASSYGLAGGYEQYF
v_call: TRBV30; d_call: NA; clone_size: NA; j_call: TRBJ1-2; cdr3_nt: TGTGCCTGGAGTACGGGCGGGCCCCGGACCAGCTACTTCTATGGCTACACCTTC; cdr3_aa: CAWSTGGPRTSYFYGYTF
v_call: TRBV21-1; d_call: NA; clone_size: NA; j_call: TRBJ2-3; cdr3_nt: TGTGCCAGCAGCAAAGGGGGGGAGCGGGAGGGCCTAGATACGCAGTATTTT; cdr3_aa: CASSKGGEREGLDTQYF
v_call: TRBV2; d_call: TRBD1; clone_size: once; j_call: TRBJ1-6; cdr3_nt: TGTGCCAGCTCGCCAGGGGGAATGTCACCCCTCCACTTT; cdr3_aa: CASSPGGMSPLHF
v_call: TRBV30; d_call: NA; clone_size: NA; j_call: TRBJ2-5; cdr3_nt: TGTGCCTGGATGTCACCGCCGCGGCAAGAGACCCAGTACTTC; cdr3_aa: CAWMSPPRQETQYF
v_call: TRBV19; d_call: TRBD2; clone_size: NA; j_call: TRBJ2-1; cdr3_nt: TGTGCCAGTAGTCGGGGGGGCAACTACAATGAGCAGTTCTTC; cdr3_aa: CASSRGGNYNEQFF
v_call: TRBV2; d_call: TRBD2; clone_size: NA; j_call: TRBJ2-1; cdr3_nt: TGTGCCCTCATTCCGGGTAGCGGGAGCTCCTACAATGAGCAGTTCTTC; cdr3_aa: CALIPGSGSSYNEQFF
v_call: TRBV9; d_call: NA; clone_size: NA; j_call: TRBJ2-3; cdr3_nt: TGTGCCAGCAGCCCGCGATTAGCGGTAGATACGCAGTATTTT; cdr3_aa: CASSPRLAVDTQYF
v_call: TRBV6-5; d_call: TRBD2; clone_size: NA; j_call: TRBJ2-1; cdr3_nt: TGTGCCAGCAGTTACCCTAAGCGGGAGGGCTACAATGAGCAGTTCTTC; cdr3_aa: CASSYPKREGYNEQFF
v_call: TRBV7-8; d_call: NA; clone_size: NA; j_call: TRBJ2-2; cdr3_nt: TGTGCCAGCAGCTCCACTCGTCGACAGGCCTACTTCGGAACCGGGGAGCTGTTTTTT; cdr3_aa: CASSSTRRQAYFGTGELFF
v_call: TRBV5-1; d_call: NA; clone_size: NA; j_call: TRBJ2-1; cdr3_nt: TGCGCCAGCAGCTTGGTCTTAAGGGGAATCAATGAGCAGTTCTTC; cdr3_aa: CASSLVLRGINEQFF
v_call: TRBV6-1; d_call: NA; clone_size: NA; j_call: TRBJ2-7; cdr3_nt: TGTGCCAGCAGTGAAGGGCAGACCTACGAGCAGTACTTC; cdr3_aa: CASSEGQTYEQYF
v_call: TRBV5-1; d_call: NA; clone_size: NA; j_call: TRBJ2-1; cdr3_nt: TGCGCCAGCAGCTTGGGCCAGGCTGGGCAGTTCTTC; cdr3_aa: CASSLGQAGQFF
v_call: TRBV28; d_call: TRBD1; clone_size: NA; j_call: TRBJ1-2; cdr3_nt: TGTGCCAGCAGTCCCCAGGGGGCCTATGGCTACACCTTC; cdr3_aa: CASSPQGAYGYTF
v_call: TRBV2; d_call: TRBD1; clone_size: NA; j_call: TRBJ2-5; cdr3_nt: TGTGCCAGCAGACCCGAGGACAGGGGGCTGGAGACCCAGTACTTC; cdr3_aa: CASRPEDRGLETQYF
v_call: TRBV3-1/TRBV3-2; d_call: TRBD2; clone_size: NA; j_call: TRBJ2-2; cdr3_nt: TGTGCCAGCAGCCACGGGACTATCACCGGGGAGCTGTTTTTT; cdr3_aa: CASSHGTITGELFF
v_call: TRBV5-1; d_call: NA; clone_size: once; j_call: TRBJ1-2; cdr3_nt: TGCGCCAGCAGCTTGACTACGTCGGGACTCTATGGCTACACCTTC; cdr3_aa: CASSLTTSGLYGYTF